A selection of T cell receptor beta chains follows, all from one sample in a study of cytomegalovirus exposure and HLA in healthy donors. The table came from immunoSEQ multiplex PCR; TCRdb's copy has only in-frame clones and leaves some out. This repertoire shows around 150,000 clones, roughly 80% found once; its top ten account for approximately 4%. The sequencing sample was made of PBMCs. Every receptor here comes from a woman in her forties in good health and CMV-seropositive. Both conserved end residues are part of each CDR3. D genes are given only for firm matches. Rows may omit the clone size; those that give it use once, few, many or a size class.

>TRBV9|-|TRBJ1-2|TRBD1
TGTGCCAGCAGCGCGGACAGGGTGGCTGGGGGCTACACCTTC
CASSADRVAGGYTF
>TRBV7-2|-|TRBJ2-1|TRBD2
TGTGCCAGCAGCTTCCAGCGGGGGCCCAATGAGCAGTTCTTC
CASSFQRGPNEQFF
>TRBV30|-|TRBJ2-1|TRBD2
TGTGCCTGGAGTGTACTCGCTAGCGGGCCTTACAATGAGCAGTTCTTC
CAWSVLASGPYNEQFF
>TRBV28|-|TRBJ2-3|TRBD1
TGTGCCAGCACCTTAGGGGGCAGGGCGCAGTATTTT
CASTLGGRAQYF
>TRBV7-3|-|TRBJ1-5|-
TGTGCCAGCAGCTTAGGGGCAGGCAATCAGCCCCAGCATTTT
CASSLGAGNQPQHF
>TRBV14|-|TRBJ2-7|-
TGTGCCAGCAGTTCCTCGGGGAGGCAGCAGTACTTC
CASSSSGRQQYF
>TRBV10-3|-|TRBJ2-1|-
TGTGCCATCAGTGATCCGACAGCAGCCTACAATGAGCAGTTCTTC
CAISDPTAAYNEQFF
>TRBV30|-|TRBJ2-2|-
TGTGCCTGGAGTGTAGAGGGTGCCTTTGCCGGGGAGCTGTTTTTT
CAWSVEGAFAGELFF
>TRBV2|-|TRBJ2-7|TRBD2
TGTGCCAGCAGGGACGGGGGGACCTACGAGCAGTACTTC
CASRDGGTYEQYF
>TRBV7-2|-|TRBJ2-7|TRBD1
TGTGCCAGCAGCTTCGGGACAGGGGTAACCTACGAGCAGTACTTC
CASSFGTGVTYEQYF
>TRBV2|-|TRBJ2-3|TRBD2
TGTGCCAGCCGGACTAGCGGTTTGGATACGCAGTATTTT
CASRTSGLDTQYF
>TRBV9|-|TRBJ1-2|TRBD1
TGTGCCAGCAGCGTAGGACAGGGGGCTTATGGCTACACCTTC
CASSVGQGAYGYTF
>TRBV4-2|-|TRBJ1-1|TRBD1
TGTGCCAGCAGCCAAGATGGAGGGGGCAGGACCTCACGGGCTTTCTTT
CASSQDGGGRTSRAFF
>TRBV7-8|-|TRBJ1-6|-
TGTGCCAGCAGCTTCCCAGGGAATTCACCCCTCCACTTT
CASSFPGNSPLHF
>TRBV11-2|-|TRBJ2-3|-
TGTGCCAGCAGCTCTCAGGATACGCAGTATTTT
CASSSQDTQYF
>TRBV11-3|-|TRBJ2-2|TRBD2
TGTGCCAGCAGCCTTATGGGCGGGAGCCTGAGCACCGGGGAGCTGTTTTTT
CASSLMGGSLSTGELFF
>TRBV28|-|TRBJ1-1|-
TGTGCCAGCAGACTGGGCAGGGCTTTCTTT
CASRLGRAFF
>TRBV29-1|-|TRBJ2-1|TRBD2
TGCAGCGTTGAGGAGGGACTAGCGGGAAGCTCCTACAATGAGCAGTTCTTC
CSVEEGLAGSSYNEQFF
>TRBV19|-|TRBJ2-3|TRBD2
TGTGCCAGTAACTTAGCGGGAGTGGCCACAGATACGCAGTATTTT
CASNLAGVATDTQYF
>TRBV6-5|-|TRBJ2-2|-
TGTGCCAGCAGTTACGGGCGGGCGGGGGCGTCAGGGGAGCTGTTTTTT
CASSYGRAGASGELFF
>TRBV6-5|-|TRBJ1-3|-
TGTGCCAGCAGTTATGGCCCTGGAAACACCATATATTTT
CASSYGPGNTIYF
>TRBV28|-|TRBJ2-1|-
TGTGCCAGCAGTCCCCCCCCAGCCGGGGAGCAGTTCTTC
CASSPPPAGEQFF
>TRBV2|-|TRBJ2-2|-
TGTGCCAGCAGACCGGGGCCGGGAGCCGGGGAGCTGTTTTTT
CASRPGPGAGELFF
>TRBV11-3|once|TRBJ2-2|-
TGTGCCAGCAGCTTGGCGAATGGCGAGGGCGGGGAGCTGTTTTTT
CASSLANGEGGELFF
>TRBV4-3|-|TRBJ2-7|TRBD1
TGCGCCAGCAGCCAAGCCGGGACAGGGTGGGAGCAGTACTTC
CASSQAGTGWEQYF
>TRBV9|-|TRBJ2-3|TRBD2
TGTGCCAGCAGCGTAGGAGGGACTACACCCTTCACAGATACGCAGTATTTT
CASSVGGTTPFTDTQYF
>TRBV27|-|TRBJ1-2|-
TGTGCCAGCAGTTTATCGGGGGGTTTTAACTATGGCTACACCTTC
CASSLSGGFNYGYTF
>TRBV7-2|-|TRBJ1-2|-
TGTGCCAGCAGCTTAATAGACTATGGCTACACCTTC
CASSLIDYGYTF
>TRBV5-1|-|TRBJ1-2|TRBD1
TGCGCCAGCAGCTCCGGGACAGGGGGCGCCTATGGCTACACCTTC
CASSSGTGGAYGYTF
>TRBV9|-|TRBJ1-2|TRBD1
TGTGCCAGCAGCGAGGGGGACAGGGGAACTTATGGCTACACCTTC
CASSEGDRGTYGYTF
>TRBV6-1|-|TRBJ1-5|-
TGTGCCAGCAGTGATAGTCCCAATCAGCCCCAGCATTTT
CASSDSPNQPQHF
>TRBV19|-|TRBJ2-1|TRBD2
TGTGCCAGTAGTATAGATCTAGCTAGCGGGGGGGGTAATGAGCAGTTCTTC
CASSIDLASGGGNEQFF
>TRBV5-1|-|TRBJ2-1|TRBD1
TGCGCCAGCAGCTTGACGGGACAGCGTTACAATGAGCAGTTCTTC
CASSLTGQRYNEQFF
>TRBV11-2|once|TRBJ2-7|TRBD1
TGTGCCAGCAACCGGGACAGGTCCTACGAGCAGTACTTC
CASNRDRSYEQYF
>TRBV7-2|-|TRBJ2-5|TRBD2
TGTGCCAGCAGCCACGGACTAGCCCCGTTCCAAGAGACCCAGTACTTC
CASSHGLAPFQETQYF
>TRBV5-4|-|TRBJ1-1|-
TGTGCCAGCAGCCCGCAGGGAAAATCGTTATCGGGCACTGAAGCTTTCTTT
CASSPQGKSLSGTEAFF
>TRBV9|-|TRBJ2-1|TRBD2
TGTGCCAGCAGCGGGACTAGTCGCTTTGGGCAGTTCTTC
CASSGTSRFGQFF
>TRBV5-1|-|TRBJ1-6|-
TGCGCCAGCAGCCCAGAGGACACACCCCTCCACTTT
CASSPEDTPLHF
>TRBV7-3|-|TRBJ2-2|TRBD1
TGTGCCAGCAGCCCGAGACAGGGGGCTTCGGGCGGGGAGCTGTTTTTT
CASSPRQGASGGELFF
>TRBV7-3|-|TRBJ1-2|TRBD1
TGTGCCAGCAGCTCAGGACAGGGCTATGGCTACACCTTC
CASSSGQGYGYTF
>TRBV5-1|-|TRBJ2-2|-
TGCGCCAGCAGCTTGGGGGCCAGGGGGAACACCGGGGAGCTGTTTTTT
CASSLGARGNTGELFF
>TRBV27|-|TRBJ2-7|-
TGTGCCAGCAGTCCCTCCCTTACCTACGAGCAGTACTTC
CASSPSLTYEQYF
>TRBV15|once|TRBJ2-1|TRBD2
TGTGCCACCAGCAGAGATGTGAGCGGGGGGGTTTGGTTCTTC
CATSRDVSGGVWFF